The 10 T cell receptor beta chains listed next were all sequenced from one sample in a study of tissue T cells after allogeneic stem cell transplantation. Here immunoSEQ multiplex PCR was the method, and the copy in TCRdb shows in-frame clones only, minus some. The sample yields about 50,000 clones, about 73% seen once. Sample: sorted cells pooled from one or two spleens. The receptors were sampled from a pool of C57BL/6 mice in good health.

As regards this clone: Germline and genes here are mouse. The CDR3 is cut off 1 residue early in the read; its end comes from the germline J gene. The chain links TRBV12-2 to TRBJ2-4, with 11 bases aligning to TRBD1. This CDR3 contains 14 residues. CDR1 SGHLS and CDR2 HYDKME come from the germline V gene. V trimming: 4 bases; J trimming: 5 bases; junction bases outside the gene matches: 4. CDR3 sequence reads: CASSPGTGGNTLYF. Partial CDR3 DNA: TGTGCCAGCTCCCCCGGGACAGGGGGAAACACCTTGTAC.

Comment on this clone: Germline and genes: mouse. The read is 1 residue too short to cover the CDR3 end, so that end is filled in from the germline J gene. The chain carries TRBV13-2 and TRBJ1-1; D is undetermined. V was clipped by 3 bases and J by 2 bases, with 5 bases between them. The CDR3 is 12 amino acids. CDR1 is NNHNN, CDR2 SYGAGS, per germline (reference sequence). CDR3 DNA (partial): TGTGCCAGCGGTGTCCCCAACACAGAAGTCTTC. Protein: CASGVPNTEVF. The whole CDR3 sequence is CASGVPNTEVFF.

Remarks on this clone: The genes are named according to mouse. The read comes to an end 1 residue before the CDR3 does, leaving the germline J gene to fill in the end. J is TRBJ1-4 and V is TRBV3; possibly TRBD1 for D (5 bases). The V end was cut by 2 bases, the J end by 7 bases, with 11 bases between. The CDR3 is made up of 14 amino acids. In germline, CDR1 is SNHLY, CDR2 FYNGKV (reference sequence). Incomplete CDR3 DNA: TGTGCCAGCAGCTTAAGGACCAGGGCCGAAAGATTATTT. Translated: CASSLRTRAERLF. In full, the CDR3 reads CASSLRTRAERLFF.

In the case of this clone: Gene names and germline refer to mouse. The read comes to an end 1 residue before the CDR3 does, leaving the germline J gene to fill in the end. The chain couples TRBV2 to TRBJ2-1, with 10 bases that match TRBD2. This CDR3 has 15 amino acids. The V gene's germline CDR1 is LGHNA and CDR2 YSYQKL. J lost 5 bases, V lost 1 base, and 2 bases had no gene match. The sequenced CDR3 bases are TGTGCCAGCAGCCAAGCTGGGGGGGCGCATGCTGAGCAGTTC. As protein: CASSQAGGAHAEQF. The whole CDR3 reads CASSQAGGAHAEQFF.

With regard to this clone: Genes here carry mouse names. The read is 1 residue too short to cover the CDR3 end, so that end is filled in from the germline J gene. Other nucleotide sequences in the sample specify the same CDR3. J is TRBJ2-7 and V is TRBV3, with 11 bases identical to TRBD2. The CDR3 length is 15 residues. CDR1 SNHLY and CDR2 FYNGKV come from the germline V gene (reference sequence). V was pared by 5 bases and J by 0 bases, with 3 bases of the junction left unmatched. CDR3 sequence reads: CASSRDWGSSYEQYF. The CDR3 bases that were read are TGTGCCAGCAGCCGGGACTGGGGGAGCTCCTATGAACAGTAC. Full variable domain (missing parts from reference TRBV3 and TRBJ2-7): GPKVLQIPSHQIIDMGQMVTLNCDPVSNHLYFYWYKQILGQQMEFLVNFYNGKVMEKSKLFKDQFSVERPDGSYFTLKIQPTALEDSAVYFCASSRDWGSSYEQYFGPGTRLTVL.

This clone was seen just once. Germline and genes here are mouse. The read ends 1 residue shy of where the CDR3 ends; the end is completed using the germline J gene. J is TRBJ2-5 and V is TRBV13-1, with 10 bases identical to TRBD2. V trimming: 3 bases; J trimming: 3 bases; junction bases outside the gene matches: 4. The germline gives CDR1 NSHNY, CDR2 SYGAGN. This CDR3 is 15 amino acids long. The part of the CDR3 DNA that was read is TGTGCCAGCAGTGGCCGGGACTGGGGACAAGACACCCAGTAC. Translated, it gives CASSGRDWGQDTQY. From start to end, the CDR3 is CASSGRDWGQDTQYF.

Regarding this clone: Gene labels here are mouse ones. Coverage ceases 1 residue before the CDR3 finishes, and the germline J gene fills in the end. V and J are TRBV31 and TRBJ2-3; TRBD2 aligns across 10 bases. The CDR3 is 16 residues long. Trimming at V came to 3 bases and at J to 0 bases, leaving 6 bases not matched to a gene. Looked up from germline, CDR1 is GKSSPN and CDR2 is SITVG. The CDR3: CAWRRLGGPSAETLYF. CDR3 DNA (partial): TGTGCCTGGAGACGACTGGGGGGCCCTAGTGCAGAAACGCTGTAT.

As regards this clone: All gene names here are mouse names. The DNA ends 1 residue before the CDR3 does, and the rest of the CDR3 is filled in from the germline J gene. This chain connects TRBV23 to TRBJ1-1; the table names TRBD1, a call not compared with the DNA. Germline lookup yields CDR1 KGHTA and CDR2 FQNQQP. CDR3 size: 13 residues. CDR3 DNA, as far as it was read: TGCTCCAGCAGCGAGGGGGCAAACACAGAAGTCTTC. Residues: CSSSEGANTEVF. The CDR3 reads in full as CSSSEGANTEVFF.

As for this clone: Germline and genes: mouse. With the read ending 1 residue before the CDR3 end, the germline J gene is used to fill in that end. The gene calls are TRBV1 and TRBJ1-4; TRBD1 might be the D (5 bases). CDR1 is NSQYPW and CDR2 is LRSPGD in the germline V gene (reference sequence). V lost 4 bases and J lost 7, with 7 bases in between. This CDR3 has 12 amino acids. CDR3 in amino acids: CTCSGGVERLFF. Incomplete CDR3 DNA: TGCACCTGCAGTGGGGGGGTCGAAAGATTATTT. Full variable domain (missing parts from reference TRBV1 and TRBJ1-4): VTLLEQNPRWRLVPRGQAVNLRCILKNSQYPWMSWYQQDLQKQLQWLFTLRSPGDKEVKSLPGADYLATRVTDTELRLQVANMSQGRTLYCTCSGGVERLFFGHGTKLSVL.

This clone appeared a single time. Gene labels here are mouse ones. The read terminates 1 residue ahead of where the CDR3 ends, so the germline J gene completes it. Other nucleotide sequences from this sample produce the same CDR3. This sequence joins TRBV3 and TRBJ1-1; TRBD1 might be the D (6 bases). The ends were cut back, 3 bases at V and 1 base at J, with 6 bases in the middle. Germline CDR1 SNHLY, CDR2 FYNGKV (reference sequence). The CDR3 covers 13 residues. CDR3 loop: CASSLTGNTEVFF. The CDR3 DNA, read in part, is TGTGCCAGCAGCTTGACAGGAAACACAGAAGTCTTC.